This TCR beta chain was retrieved from a study of blood T cells in healthy people across ages. Germline V gene lookup returns CDR1 DFQATT and CDR2 SNEGSKA (reference sequence). This CDR3 contains 13 residues. Then a second PCR, running roughly 7 to 11 cycles, was carried out with a sample-barcoded 5' primer and a J-beta primer mix. Each cDNA molecule received a tag from a template-switch adaptor that had 12 random nucleotides. TCRdb used MiXCR to reprocess the 5' RACE reads, holding one entry per CDR3 protein. The sample holds about 800,000 distinct CDR3 sequences, around 25% seen once. Extraction yielded at least 5 micrograms of total RNA per sample. This sample was also put to use in a study of T cells of mothers and their children.

The source of this sequence is a boy between 10 and 17 years old in good health. This rearrangement joins TRBV20-1 to TRBJ2-1, with TRBD2 matching over 7 bases. The J call may be mistaken, given a closer DNA end match to TRBJ2-7. The source material was blood. The CDR3 is CSARRSGAYEQYF. In DNA form, the CDR3 reads TGCAGTGCTAGAAGAAGCGGGGCCTACGAGCAGTACTTC.